The next 29 T cell receptor beta chains were all read from a single sample in a study of CXCR3-negative and CXCR3-positive naive CD8 T cells. Broader study findings: CXCR3-positive naive cells carried more hydrophobic TRB CDR3s than CXCR3-negative ones.

These receptors are not linked to any known antigen. The method, 5' RACE with UMI labels, was used to prepare the TRB cDNA libraries. TCRdb re-called the 5' RACE reads and catalogs CDR3 proteins one per entry, DNA excluded. This sample contains roughly 120,000 distinct CDR3 sequences. Sequenced input: naive CXCR3+ CD8+ T cells from blood. The sample's subset: CD45RO-CCR7+CD27+CD95- naive CD8+ T cells expressing CXCR3 (TNR3+). The receptor source for this set is a human donor in good health. Some clones in this sample may be carry-over from other donors' samples.

The chain has TRBV6-5 and TRBJ1-1; TCRdb calls TRBD1, which cannot be checked without DNA. The CDR3 covers 13 residues. Germline V CDR1 and CDR2: MNHEY, SVGAGI. CDR3 in amino acids: CASSYGGFAEAFF.

The V call is TRBV4-1, the J call TRBJ1-1; as DNA is missing, the TRBD1 call by TCRdb cannot be tested. Germline V lookup: CDR1 MGHRA, CDR2 YSYEKL. The CDR3 sequence is 15 residues long. CDR3: CASSQGIGLNTEAFF.

This chain joins TRBV24-1 and TRBJ1-5. The germline gives CDR1 KGHDR, CDR2 SFDVKD. The CDR3 is made up of 13 amino acids. The CDR3 reads CATSAAPHQPQHF.

This rearrangement joins TRBV28 to TRBJ1-6. The germline V gene has CDR1 MDHEN and CDR2 SYDVKM. The CDR3 has 11 residues. CDR3 protein: CASSSNSPLHF.

This chain links TRBV7-9 with TRBJ2-1; without DNA, the TCRdb call of TRBD2 cannot be checked. CDR1 SEHNR and CDR2 FQNEAQ come from the germline V gene (reference sequence). The CDR3 has 16 residues. This chain's CDR3 is CASNPPSGGSYNEQFF.

The chain joins TRBV3-1 to TRBJ2-7; TCRdb names TRBD2, which stays unverified in the absence of DNA. The CDR3 contains 16 residues. Germline CDR1 reads LGHDT; CDR2 reads YNNKEL (reference sequence). The CDR3: CASSHISGGSSYEQYF.

The J gene is TRBJ1-1, the V gene TRBV7-9; TCRdb names TRBD1, which stays unverified in the absence of DNA. CDR3 length: 18 amino acids. Germline-derived CDR1 and CDR2 are SEHNR and FQNEAQ (reference sequence). This CDR3 is CASSLPGQGIAMNTEAFF.

The chain uses TRBV5-4 and TRBJ2-1; the TCRdb call, TRBD2, lacks DNA for checking. This CDR3 is built from 15 residues. Germline CDR1 and CDR2: SGHNT and YYREEE (reference sequence). Here the CDR3 reads CASSFRAGSYNEQFF. The full variable domain, with the rest looked up from reference TRBV5-4 and TRBJ2-1, is ETGVTQSPTHLIKTRGQQVTLRCSSQSGHNTVSWYQQALGQGPQFIFQYYREEENGRGNFPPRFSGLQFPNYSSELNVNALELDDSALYLCASSFRAGSYNEQFFGPGTRLTVL.

This chain's CDR3 is CSVDFQGSYGYTF. The V gene is TRBV29-1, the J gene TRBJ1-2; TCRdb's D call, TRBD1, is unchecked because there is no DNA. Germline V gene sequence: CDR1 SQVTM, CDR2 ANQGSEA. CDR3 length equals 13 residues.

This chain uses TRBV20-1 with TRBJ2-3; the TRBD1 assignment by TCRdb is unverifiable without DNA. Germline V lookup: CDR1 DFQATT, CDR2 SNEGSKA (reference sequence). The CDR3 runs 14 residues. The CDR3 spells CSARPGTGKDTQYF.

The chain has TRBV29-1 and TRBJ2-7; lacking DNA, the TRBD1 call made by TCRdb goes unchecked. The CDR3 loop spans 13 amino acids. Looked up from germline, CDR1 is SQVTM and CDR2 is ANQGSEA. This chain's CDR3 is CSVTGQSSYEQYF.

The V call is TRBV9, the J call TRBJ1-1; as DNA is missing, the TRBD1 call by TCRdb cannot be tested. Germline CDR1 and CDR2: SGDLS and YYNGEE. This CDR3 has 14 residues. CDR3: CASSPTGLDTEAFF. The full variable domain, rest sourced from reference TRBV9 and TRBJ1-1, is DSGVTQTPKHLITATGQRVTLRCSPRSGDLSVYWYQQSLDQGLQFLIQYYNGEERAKGNILERFSAQQFPDLHSELNLSSLELGDSALYFCASSPTGLDTEAFFGQGTRLTVV.

The chain carries TRBV29-1 and TRBJ2-1; the D gene TCRdb calls, TRBD1, cannot be checked with no DNA. Germline loops: CDR1 SQVTM, CDR2 ANQGSEA. The CDR3 totals 15 residues. CDR3 residues: CSVERGQGPIDEQFF.

This chain links TRBV29-1 with TRBJ2-7; TCRdb returns TRBD1, unconfirmable since there is no DNA. Germline loops: CDR1 SQVTM, CDR2 ANQGSEA. The CDR3 is 14 residues long. The CDR3 protein is CSVEDEGETYEQYF.

The chain carries TRBV5-4 and TRBJ2-3; TCRdb's D gene call, TRBD1, goes unchecked for lack of DNA. Germline V CDR1 and CDR2: SGHNT, YYREEE (reference sequence). This CDR3 comprises 16 residues. The CDR3 here is CASSLVGQGSPDTQYF.

J is TRBJ2-2 and V is TRBV7-9; no DNA is available, so the TRBD1 call from TCRdb remains unchecked. CDR1 SEHNR and CDR2 FQNEAQ come from the germline V gene (reference sequence). This CDR3 region has 15 residues. CDR3 sequence reads: CASSEGTEYTGELFF.

CDR3 protein: CASSPLAGDSYNEQFF. This rearrangement joins TRBV6-5 to TRBJ2-1; TCRdb's D call, TRBD2, is unchecked because there is no DNA. The CDR3 loop spans 16 amino acids. Per the germline V gene, CDR1 is MNHEY and CDR2 is SVGAGI.

The V call is TRBV29-1, the J call TRBJ2-1. CDR1 and CDR2 (germline): SQVTM, ANQGSEA. The CDR3 length is 18 residues. This CDR3 is CSVEDFEVTNSIYNEQFF.

The rearrangement uses TRBV30 and TRBJ1-4; TCRdb picks TRBD1, but there is no DNA to check that call. The CDR3 extends over 14 amino acids. Germline values: CDR1 GTSNPN, CDR2 SVGIG (reference sequence). CDR3 amino acids: CAWRTGQGYEKLFF.

The chain has TRBV11-3 and TRBJ1-1; TCRdb returns TRBD1, unconfirmable since there is no DNA. This CDR3 is 16 amino acids long. The V gene's germline CDR1 is SGHNT and CDR2 YENEEA. The CDR3 is CASSSEEVGTTTEAFF.

This sequence joins TRBV7-8 and TRBJ2-7; TCRdb names TRBD2, which stays unverified in the absence of DNA. CDR1 SGHVS and CDR2 FQNEAQ come from the germline V gene. The CDR3 contains 16 residues. The CDR3 region is CASSSSGDLPTYEQYF.

This chain connects TRBV20-1 to TRBJ2-7. The CDR3 contains 13 residues. Germline CDR1 is DFQATT and CDR2 is SNEGSKA (reference sequence). This chain's CDR3 is CSATGDRSYEQYF.

The chain is built from TRBV20-1 and TRBJ2-7. The V gene's germline CDR1 is DFQATT and CDR2 SNEGSKA (reference sequence). The CDR3 totals 13 residues. The CDR3 is CSARGNVDYEQYF.

This chain joins TRBV5-1 and TRBJ1-1; no DNA is available, so the TRBD1 call from TCRdb remains unchecked. The CDR3 extends over 13 amino acids. The germline V gene encodes CDR1 SGHRS and CDR2 YFSETQ. CDR3 loop: CASTGTVNTEAFF.

The chain uses TRBV4-3 and TRBJ1-1; the TRBD1 assignment by TCRdb is unverifiable without DNA. The germline V gene has CDR1 LGHNA and CDR2 YSLEER. The CDR3 totals 11 residues. CDR3 sequence reads: CASSQGPKAFF.

The J gene is TRBJ2-7, the V gene TRBV4-2; absent DNA, TCRdb's TRBD2 call cannot be checked. Germline V lookup: CDR1 LGHNA, CDR2 YNFKEQ. The CDR3 is made up of 17 amino acids. The CDR3 reads CASSQEKGLAGVYEQYF.

The J gene is TRBJ2-2, the V gene TRBV7-2; the TRBD2 assignment by TCRdb is unverifiable without DNA. Germline V gives CDR1 SGHTA, CDR2 FQGNSA. The CDR3 spans 18 residues. The CDR3 loop reads CASCSLLRRDGNTGELFF.

This chain connects TRBV6-5 to TRBJ2-7. The CDR3 length is 11 residues. Germline CDR1 is MNHEY and CDR2 is SVGAGI. The CDR3 sequence: CASSDASAQYF.

The chain is built from TRBV13 and TRBJ1-1; TCRdb's D call, TRBD1, is unchecked because there is no DNA. Germline V lookup: CDR1 PRHDT, CDR2 FYEKMQ (reference sequence). This CDR3 is built from 14 residues. CDR3 sequence: CASSPGVRDTEAFF.